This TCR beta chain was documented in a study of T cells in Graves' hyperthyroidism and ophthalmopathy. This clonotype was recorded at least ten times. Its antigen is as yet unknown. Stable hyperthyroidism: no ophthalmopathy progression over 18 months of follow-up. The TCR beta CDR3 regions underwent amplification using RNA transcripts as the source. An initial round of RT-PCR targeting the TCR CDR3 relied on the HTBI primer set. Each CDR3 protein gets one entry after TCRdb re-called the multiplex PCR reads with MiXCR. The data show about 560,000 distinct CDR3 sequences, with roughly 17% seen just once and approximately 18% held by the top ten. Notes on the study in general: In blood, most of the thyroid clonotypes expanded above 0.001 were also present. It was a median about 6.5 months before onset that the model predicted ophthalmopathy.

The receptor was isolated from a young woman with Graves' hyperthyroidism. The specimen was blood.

The CDR3 DNA reads TGTGCCAGCAGCCCCATCCGTCCCGGGACAGAGGGGGAAAAACTGTTTTTT. Translated: CASSPIRPGTEGEKLFF. This chain links TRBV4-2 with TRBJ1-4; 7 positions match TRBD1. Germline V gene data show CDR1 as LGHNA and CDR2 as YNFKEQ. The V gene end was trimmed by 4 bases and the J gene end by 8 bases; junction bases not matched to a gene: 16. The CDR3 has 17 residues.